These 15 T cell receptor beta chains came from one sample sequenced in a study of blood T cells in healthy people across ages. Then a second PCR, running about 6 to 12 cycles, was carried out with a sample-barcoded 5' primer and a J-beta primer mix. MiXCR, applied by TCRdb to the 5' RACE reads, yields one record per CDR3 protein. The sample includes 700,000 to 900,000 distinct CDR3 sequences, approximately 53% of them seen just once. The sequencing input was blood. These receptors originate from an elderly man in good health.

The chain recombines TRBV20-1 with TRBJ1-2; tentative D call: TRBD1 (6 bases). The length of the CDR3 is 14 residues. Trimming took off 4 bases at V and 2 bases at J, with 14 bases between the two ends. Per germline, CDR1 DFQATT and CDR2 SNEGSKA (reference sequence). The CDR3, as DNA: TGCAGTGCTATGGACAGACGGGGCAACTATGGCTACACCTTC. Translation gives CSAMDRRGNYGYTF.

V usage is TRBV24-1 and J usage is TRBJ2-7; D might be TRBD1 (6 bases). Trimming removed 9 bases from V and 1 base from J, with 9 bases in between. Germline V lookup: CDR1 KGHDR, CDR2 SFDVKD. The CDR3 totals 12 residues. The CDR3 protein is CATSGQSYEQYF. CDR3 in DNA: TGTGCCACCTCAGGACAGTCCTACGAGCAGTACTTC.

This clonotype was counted between two and nine times. The J gene is TRBJ2-1, the V gene TRBV2; 9 nucleotides match TRBD2. The length of the CDR3 is 14 residues. Germline V gene data show CDR1 as SNHLY and CDR2 as FYNNEI. V lost 6 bases and J lost 8; bases outside the gene matches: 8. The CDR3 region is CASRTGLARDEQFF. CDR3 in DNA: TGTGCCAGCAGAACGGGACTAGCTAGGGATGAGCAGTTCTTC.

This clonotype has just a few counts. The V gene is TRBV25-1, the J gene TRBJ2-1; 7 bases map to TRBD2. V was pared by 5 bases and J by 7 bases, with 14 bases of the junction left unmatched. The germline CDR1 and CDR2 sequences are MGHDK and SYGVNS. The CDR3 spans 16 residues. For the CDR3, the DNA is TGTGCCAGCAGTCCCCGAGGGGCGGGAGTAGGGAATGAGCAGTTCTTC. This codes for CASSPRGAGVGNEQFF.

The chain carries TRBV2 and TRBJ2-2; the match to TRBD2 covers 11 bases. This CDR3 is 15 amino acids long. The junction had 5 bases not matched to a gene; V was cut back by 7 bases and J by 4 bases. CDR1 and CDR2 from the germline V gene are SNHLY and FYNNEI. CDR3 coding DNA: TGTGCCAGCAACCGACTAGCGGGGCTCACCGGGGAGCTGTTTTTT. Amino acid sequence: CASNRLAGLTGELFF.

This clonotype was detected a few times. The rearrangement links TRBV7-9 to TRBJ1-4; TRBD1 is a possible D gene (5 bases). CDR3 length: 12 amino acids. Per the germline V gene, CDR1 is SEHNR and CDR2 is FQNEAQ (reference sequence). V was trimmed by 3 bases and J by 8 bases, leaving 7 bases between them. CDR3 DNA: TGTGCCAGCAGCTTTTCAGGGGAAAAACTGTTTTTT. The encoded protein is CASSFSGEKLFF.

The chain has TRBV30 and TRBJ1-2; D may be TRBD1 (5 bases). The length of the CDR3 is 14 residues. Trimming removed 0 bases at V and 1 base at J, with 9 bases between. From germline, CDR1 is GTSNPN and CDR2 SVGIG (reference sequence). This CDR3 reads CAWSVGGDNYGYTF. CDR3 sequence (DNA): TGTGCCTGGAGTGTTGGGGGAGATAACTATGGCTACACCTTC. Filled out from reference TRBV30 and TRBJ1-2, the complete variable domain reads SQTIHQWPATLVQPVGSPLSLECTVEGTSNPNLYWYRQAAGRGLQLLFYSVGIGQISSEVPQNLSASRPQDRQFILSSKKLLLSDSGFYLCAWSVGGDNYGYTFGSGTRLTVV.

In this sample, this clonotype turned up a few times. V usage is TRBV5-1 and J usage is TRBJ2-3; TRBD2 matches at 11 bases. The CDR3 totals 16 residues. Germline V gene sequence: CDR1 SGHRS, CDR2 YFSETQ. V gave up 3 bases and J gave up 3 bases; unmatched junction bases: 6. The DNA of the CDR3 is TGCGCCAGCAGCTCCCCGGGACTAGCGGAAACAGATACGCAGTATTTT. This encodes CASSSPGLAETDTQYF.

The rearrangement uses TRBV20-1 and TRBJ2-6; 10 bases align to TRBD1. CDR3 length equals 16 residues. V shed 5 bases, J shed 2 bases, and the junction held 6 bases outside the gene matches. Germline lookup yields CDR1 DFQATT and CDR2 SNEGSKA (reference sequence). The DNA for the CDR3 is TGCAGTGCTGGGGACAGGGGCATAACTGGGGCCAACGTCCTGACTTTC. It yields the protein CSAGDRGITGANVLTF.

CDR3 sequence (DNA): TGCAGCGTTGTAAAGGGCGGGAGTGCACGGCAGCAGTACTTC. Its protein is CSVVKGGSARQQYF. J is TRBJ2-7 and V is TRBV29-1; 7 bases line up with TRBD2. V shed 4 bases, J shed 8 bases, and the junction held 14 bases outside the gene matches. Germline-derived CDR1 and CDR2 are SQVTM and ANQGSEA. There are 14 residues in the CDR3.

This clonotype was found a few times. The V and J genes are TRBV5-1 and TRBJ2-6; the match to TRBD2 covers 14 bases. The CDR3 sequence is 19 residues long. V was clipped by 4 bases and J by 2 bases; unmatched bases: 8. CDR1 and CDR2 (germline): SGHRS, YFSETQ. CDR3 coding DNA: TGCGCCAGCAGCACCGGACTAGCGGGAGGATCGCCTGGGGCCAACGTCCTGACTTTC. It codes for CASSTGLAGGSPGANVLTF.

This chain uses TRBV7-3 with TRBJ2-1; 7 nucleotides align to TRBD2. V gave up 2 bases and J gave up 13 bases; unmatched junction bases: 2. The germline CDR1 and CDR2 sequences are SGHTA and FQGTGA. The CDR3 is 11 amino acids. CDR3 DNA sequence: TGTGCCAGCAGCTTAGGGGGACTACAGTTCTTC. Its protein product is CASSLGGLQFF.

This clonotype occurred a few times. The gene calls are TRBV25-1 and TRBJ2-5; a weak D match, TRBD1 (6 bases). Germline V gene sequence: CDR1 MGHDK, CDR2 SYGVNS. The V gene lost 11 bases and the J gene lost 5 bases, with 15 bases spanning the gap. CDR3 length equals 12 residues. The CDR3 bases are TGTGCCCGCTTCCTGGGGGCTGAGACCCAGTACTTC. Protein product: CARFLGAETQYF.

This clonotype came up once. The V and J genes are TRBV11-2 and TRBJ2-1; 7 nucleotides align to TRBD2. Germline CDR1 and CDR2: SGHAT and FQNNGV. V trimming: 6 bases; J trimming: 6 bases; junction bases outside the gene matches: 11. The CDR3 has 15 amino acids. The CDR3 sequence: CASSPTKREVNEQFF. In nucleotides, the CDR3 is TGTGCCAGCAGTCCTACTAAGCGGGAAGTCAATGAGCAGTTCTTC.

The rearrangement uses TRBV2 and TRBJ2-3, with D possibly TRBD1 on 6 matching bases. Germline CDR1 reads SNHLY; CDR2 reads FYNNEI. The V and J ends lost 6 bases and 2 bases respectively, with 12 bases between them. This CDR3 region has 14 residues. This chain's CDR3 is CASRGDIYTDTQYF. For the CDR3, the DNA is TGTGCCAGCAGAGGGGACATTTACACAGATACGCAGTATTTT.